A selection of T cell receptor beta chains follows, all from one sample in a study of vaccination and CD4 T cells after COVID-19. Their antigens are not known. TCRdb itself ran the PCR reads through MiXCR, one entry per CDR3 protein. The table includes about 5,000 distinct CDR3 sequences, 55% to 65% detected once. Sequenced sample: CD4+ T cells from blood, cultured in vitro. The receptors derive from a human donor who had recovered from COVID-19. The CDR3 runs from the conserved cysteine through the conserved F or W. D genes are given only for firm matches. Where a row states a size, it is once, few, many or the class of an expanded clone; other rows omit it.

clone_size	v_call	j_call	d_call	cdr3_aa	cdr3_nt
NA	TRBV6-1	TRBJ1-5	TRBD1	CASRPGGDQPQHF	TGTGCCAGCAGGCCAGGGGGCGACCAGCCCCAGCATTTT
once	TRBV6-1	TRBJ1-1	NA	CASGTTGRIPEAFF	TGTGCCAGCGGAACGACGGGGCGCATACCTGAAGCTTTCTTT
NA	TRBV6-2/TRBV6-3	TRBJ2-5	TRBD2	CASSPAGASGGARETQYF	TGTGCCAGCAGTCCGGCGGGGGCTAGCGGGGGGGCCAGGGAGACCCAGTACTTC
NA	TRBV28	TRBJ1-1	TRBD1	CASSSTGHTEAFF	TGTGCCAGCAGTTCGACAGGGCACACTGAAGCTTTCTTT
NA	TRBV20-1	TRBJ1-6	TRBD1	CSARLSGTGAFPLHF	TGCAGTGCTAGATTATCCGGGACAGGGGCTTTTCCCCTCCACTTT
large	TRBV7-2	TRBJ2-3	TRBD1	CASSAGGPDTQYF	TGTGCCAGCAGCGCAGGGGGTCCGGATACGCAGTATTTT
NA	TRBV20-1	TRBJ1-5	TRBD1	CSARERGTGYNQPQHF	TGCAGTGCCAGGGAGCGAGGGACAGGGTATAATCAGCCCCAGCATTTT
NA	TRBV20-1	TRBJ1-2	NA	CSAQAGVGGYTF	TGCAGTGCTCAGGCAGGGGTCGGTGGCTACACCTTC
few	TRBV20-1	TRBJ2-5	NA	CSAPDYPGTTETQYF	TGCAGTGCTCCGGACTACCCCGGGACAACAGAGACCCAGTACTTC
once	TRBV2	TRBJ1-2	NA	CASSDSPNYGYTF	TGTGCCAGCAGCGACAGTCCTAACTATGGCTACACCTTC